Each of the 18 T cell receptor beta chains below was sequenced from the same sample in a study of cytomegalovirus exposure and HLA in healthy donors. The PCR contained 60 Vbeta and 13 Jbeta primers. This table comes from immunoSEQ multiplex PCR, and its TCRdb copy is limited to in-frame clones, with some not included. The profile shows 97,000 or so clones, roughly three quarters of them singletons. The sample consisted of PBMCs. The origin of the receptors is a middle-aged man in good health and CMV-seronegative.

The chain links TRBV6-1 to TRBJ2-5; TRBD1 might be the D (8 bases). The end of the DNA aligns better with TRBJ2-7, so the J call may be wrong. Germline lookup yields CDR1 MNHNS and CDR2 SASEGT. The CDR3 covers 14 residues. The CDR3 DNA sequence: TGTGCCAGCAGTGCACAGGGGGAGGGCTACGAGCAGTACTTC. Translation gives CASSAQGEGYEQYF.

The V gene is TRBV5-6, the J gene TRBJ2-3; possibly TRBD2 for D (7 bases). CDR1 is SGHDT, CDR2 YYEEEE, per germline. The CDR3 contains 15 residues. The germline V and J ends were trimmed by 2 bases and 3 bases, with 13 bases remaining between them. CDR3 region: CASSLQGGLTDTQYF. The DNA for the CDR3 is TGTGCCAGCAGCTTACAGGGAGGGCTTACAGATACGCAGTATTTT.

J is TRBJ1-2 and V is TRBV5-6; D might be TRBD1 (5 bases). The V and J ends lost 0 bases and 4 bases respectively, with 16 bases between them. The CDR3 sequence is 16 residues long. In germline, CDR1 is SGHDT, CDR2 YYEEEE. The CDR3 here is CASSLGLDMRFYGYTF. The DNA of the CDR3 is TGTGCCAGCAGCTTGGGATTGGACATGAGGTTCTATGGCTACACCTTC.

The rearrangement joins TRBV11-3 to TRBJ1-1, with 7 bases aligning to TRBD1. The CDR3 runs to 14 residues. The ends lost 4 bases at V and 1 base at J; junction bases unmatched: 3. The germline V gene encodes CDR1 SGHNT and CDR2 YENEEA. The CDR3 region is CASSSGQPNTEAFF. The DNA for the CDR3 is TGTGCCAGCAGCTCGGGACAGCCGAACACTGAAGCTTTCTTT.

The rearrangement joins TRBV29-1 to TRBJ1-1; 8 bases are a match to TRBD1. From germline, CDR1 is SQVTM and CDR2 ANQGSEA. J lost 3 bases, V lost 2 bases, and 8 bases had no gene match. CDR3 length: 15 amino acids. The CDR3: CSVEIKTGVYTEAFF. The CDR3 region has the DNA TGCAGCGTTGAAATTAAGACAGGGGTCTACACTGAAGCTTTCTTT.

V and J are TRBV7-2 and TRBJ2-7, with 9 bases that match TRBD1. V shed 4 bases, J shed 2 bases, and the junction held 3 bases outside the gene matches. The V gene's germline CDR1 is SGHTA and CDR2 FQGNSA. This CDR3 is 14 amino acids long. The CDR3: CASSSRDRAYEQYF. CDR3 DNA: TGTGCCAGCAGCTCCCGGGACAGGGCCTACGAGCAGTACTTC.

This chain joins TRBV6-4 and TRBJ2-3, with a weak D call TRBD2 (7 bases). CDR1 MRHNA and CDR2 SNTAGT come from the germline V gene. The V gene lost 2 bases and the J gene lost 2 bases, with 8 bases spanning the gap. There are 14 residues in the CDR3. CDR3 amino acids: CASSDGGATDTQYF. The DNA for the CDR3 is TGTGCCAGCAGTGACGGGGGGGCCACAGATACGCAGTATTTT.

The chain recombines TRBV30 with TRBJ2-3; D is uncertain. The germline V gene encodes CDR1 GTSNPN and CDR2 SVGIG (reference sequence). V gave up 0 bases and J gave up 5 bases, with 15 bases separating them. The CDR3 has 15 amino acids. CDR3 loop: CAWSVRGGILDTQYF. DNA of the CDR3: TGTGCCTGGAGTGTACGCGGTGGTATCTTAGATACGCAGTATTTT.

CDR3 protein: CASSLIGQGANEQYF. The DNA for the CDR3 is TGCGCCAGCAGTTTAATTGGACAGGGGGCGAACGAGCAGTACTTC. V is TRBV5-1 and J is TRBJ2-7, with 11 bases matching TRBD1. Germline CDR1 SGHRS, CDR2 YFSETQ. The CDR3 spans 15 residues. V lost 5 bases and J lost 5; bases outside the gene matches: 9.

The genes are TRBV7-2 and TRBJ1-1; TRBD1 matches 8 bases. Germline V CDR1 and CDR2: SGHTA, FQGNSA. This CDR3 region has 12 residues. Losses at the gene ends were 6 bases for V and 11 bases for J; bases not matched to a gene: 8. The CDR3 protein is CASRPQGATAFF. The CDR3 nucleotides read TGTGCCAGCAGACCTCAGGGGGCGACGGCTTTCTTT.

This rearrangement joins TRBV19 to TRBJ1-2; D remains ambiguous. Germline CDR1 is LNHDA and CDR2 is SQIVND (reference sequence). V was pared by 7 bases and J by 0 bases, with 9 bases between. There are 13 residues in the CDR3. As DNA, the CDR3 is TGTGCCAGTAATTGGGCCGCTAACTATGGCTACACCTTC. Amino acid sequence: CASNWAANYGYTF.

The J gene is TRBJ1-2, the V gene TRBV14; 7 nucleotides match TRBD1. The CDR3 contains 11 residues. Germline V gene data show CDR1 as SGHDN and CDR2 as FVKESK. V lost 2 bases, J lost 13 bases, and 4 bases stayed unmatched. This chain's CDR3 is CASSQNTGVTF. The CDR3 nucleotides are TGTGCCAGCAGCCAAAACACAGGGGTCACCTTC.

The chain links TRBV18 to TRBJ2-7; 7 bases align to TRBD1. V lost 9 bases to trimming and J lost 3 bases; unmatched junction nucleotides: 11. The germline V gene encodes CDR1 KGHSH and CDR2 LQKENI. This CDR3 contains 14 residues. For the CDR3, the DNA is TGTGCCAGTGTACCCGGGACAGTAGGCTACGAGCAGTACTTC. This gives the protein CASVPGTVGYEQYF.

This clone occurred a few times. This chain links TRBV19 with TRBJ1-2, with TRBD1 identical over 8 bases. CDR3 length: 15 residues. Germline-derived CDR1 and CDR2 are LNHDA and SQIVND (reference sequence). V shed 4 bases, J shed 4 bases, and the junction held 8 bases outside the gene matches. The CDR3 loop is CASSTTGGMGYGYTF. The CDR3 DNA reads TGTGCCAGTAGTACAACAGGGGGAATGGGCTATGGCTACACCTTC.

V is TRBV19 and J is TRBJ1-5; the match to TRBD1 covers 7 bases. Looked up from germline, CDR1 is LNHDA and CDR2 is SQIVND (reference sequence). Trimming took 1 base from V and 8 from J; bases not matched to a gene: 8. This CDR3 has 15 amino acids. CDR3 residues: CASSIGGATGEPQHF. DNA for the CDR3: TGTGCCAGTAGTATAGGGGGGGCCACAGGGGAGCCCCAGCATTTT.

This sequence joins TRBV19 and TRBJ1-5, with D uncertain. This CDR3 is built from 13 residues. Trimming pared 3 bases from V and 4 bases from J, leaving 7 bases between. Germline V lookup: CDR1 LNHDA, CDR2 SQIVND (reference sequence). The CDR3 nucleotides read TGTGCCAGTAGTATCTTAGAGAATCAGCCCCAGCATTTT. Translated: CASSILENQPQHF.

The chain is built from TRBV4-1 and TRBJ2-4; 9 bases match TRBD1. The V gene end was trimmed by 4 bases and the J gene end by 0 bases; junction bases not matched to a gene: 10. Germline V gene sequence: CDR1 MGHRA, CDR2 YSYEKL. The CDR3 has 18 amino acids. CDR3 loop: CASSRTWTGDLAKNIQYF. The CDR3, as DNA: TGCGCCAGCAGCCGCACATGGACAGGGGATCTAGCCAAAAACATTCAGTACTTC.

This clone was found once. The V and J genes are TRBV6-1 and TRBJ1-6; possible D gene TRBD1, 5 bases. Germline CDR1 reads MNHNS; CDR2 reads SASEGT. Trimming cost V 3 bases and J 9 bases, with 12 bases left between them. The CDR3 spans 14 residues. CDR3 sequence reads: CASSERGTSSPLHF. DNA for the CDR3: TGTGCCAGCAGTGAGCGGGGGACGAGTTCACCCCTCCACTTT.